The rows below give T cell receptor beta chains drawn from one sample of a study of naive and memory T cell subsets. TCRdb re-derived calls from the UMI-ligation and nested PCR reads in MiXCR, one entry per CDR3 protein. In the table there are around 35,000 distinct CDR3 sequences, approximately 10% of which are singletons. This material consisted of skin, taken from a tuberculin skin test site. Every receptor here comes from an adult in good health. Each CDR3 is given with its conserved first and last residue. A D gene is named only where the DNA matches it firmly. For some rows the clone size is stated as once, few or many, or as a class when expanded; others skip it.

j_call v_call d_call clone_size cdr3_aa cdr3_nt
TRBJ1-2 TRBV27 . many CASSLASVGEYGYTF TGTGCCAGCAGTTTAGCATCCGTCGGTGAATATGGCTACACCTTC
TRBJ1-4 TRBV5-1 . . CASSLRASNEKLFF TGCGCCAGCAGCTTGCGGGCTTCTAATGAAAAACTGTTTTTT
TRBJ1-1 TRBV18 TRBD1 few CASSSSSTGKGTEAFF TGTGCCAGCTCATCCTCCTCGACAGGGAAGGGGACTGAAGCTTTCTTT
TRBJ1-1 TRBV20-1 . many CSVREGETEAFF TGCAGTGTTAGGGAGGGGGAGACTGAAGCTTTCTTT
TRBJ1-1 TRBV29-1 . . CSVRGDTNTEAFF TGCAGCGTCCGCGGGGATACGAACACTGAAGCTTTCTTT
TRBJ2-1 TRBV24-1 TRBD1 few CATSDGRGQVTRHYNEQFF TGTGCCACCAGTGATGGAAGGGGACAGGTTACTCGTCATTACAATGAGCAGTTCTTC
TRBJ2-2 TRBV30 TRBD2 few CAWSYGLAGATGELFF TGTGCCTGGAGTTATGGACTAGCGGGAGCAACCGGGGAGCTGTTTTTT
TRBJ2-3 TRBV6-1 . many CASSEFEGTSTDTQYF TGTGCCAGCAGTGAATTTGAGGGAACTAGCACAGATACGCAGTATTTT
TRBJ2-6 TRBV7-6 . many CHLLKAPSGANVLTF TGTCACCTTCTAAAGGCTCCCTCTGGGGCCAACGTCCTGACTTTC
TRBJ1-2 TRBV5-5 . few CASSYLTGPSYGYTF TGTGCCAGCAGCTACCTAACAGGGCCGTCCTATGGCTACACCTTC
TRBJ2-7 TRBV20-1 TRBD2 medium-sized CSASSLAGSNEQYF TGCAGTGCTAGTAGTCTAGCGGGAAGCAACGAGCAGTACTTC
TRBJ1-5 TRBV6-6 . . CASQENNQPQHF TGTGCCAGCCAGGAGAACAATCAGCCCCAGCATTTT
TRBJ1-5 TRBV20-1 . many CSAKKQGVVFQPQHF TGCAGTGCCAAAAAACAGGGTGTTGTTTTTCAGCCCCAGCATTTT
TRBJ2-1 TRBV7-2 . many CASSLGWGVNYNEQFF TGTGCCAGCAGCTTAGGATGGGGTGTTAACTACAATGAGCAGTTCTTC
TRBJ1-6 TRBV5-1 TRBD1 few CASSPRTGGQGSRLNSPLHF TGCGCCAGCAGCCCACGGACGGGTGGACAGGGAAGCCGCTTGAATTCACCCCTCCACTTT
TRBJ1-1 TRBV12-3/TRBV12-4 . . CATRDTEAFF TGTGCCACGCGCGACACTGAAGCTTTCTTT
TRBJ2-1 TRBV11-1 TRBD2 . CASSQTPGLAGGGANNEQFF TGTGCCAGCAGCCAGACGCCGGGACTAGCGGGTGGTGGGGCTAACAATGAGCAGTTCTTC
TRBJ1-2 TRBV7-9 . few CASSSLTRRRPNYGDTF TGTGCCAGCAGCTCTCTTACGCGGAGGAGACCTAACTATGGCGACACCTTC
TRBJ2-3 TRBV6-1 . . CASSEAIRDGTQYF TGTGCCAGCAGTGAAGCGATCCGCGATGGTACGCAGTATTTT